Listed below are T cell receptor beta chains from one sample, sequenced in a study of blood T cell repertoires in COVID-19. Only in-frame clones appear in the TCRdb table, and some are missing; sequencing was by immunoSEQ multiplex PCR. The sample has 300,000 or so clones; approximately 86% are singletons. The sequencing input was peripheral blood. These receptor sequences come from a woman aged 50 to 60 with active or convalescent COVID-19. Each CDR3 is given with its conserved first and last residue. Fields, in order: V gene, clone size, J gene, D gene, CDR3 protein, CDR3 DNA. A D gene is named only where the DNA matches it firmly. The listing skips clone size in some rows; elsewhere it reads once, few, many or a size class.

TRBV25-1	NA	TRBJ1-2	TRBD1	CASSASGGNYGYTF	TGTGCCAGCAGTGCTTCAGGGGGTAACTATGGCTACACCTTC
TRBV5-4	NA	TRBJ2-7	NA	CASSAGQAPDYEQYF	TGTGCCAGCAGCGCGGGCCAGGCTCCCGACTACGAGCAGTACTTC
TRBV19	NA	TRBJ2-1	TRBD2	CATSGLAGTEQFF	TGTGCCACGTCGGGGCTAGCGGGAACTGAGCAGTTCTTC
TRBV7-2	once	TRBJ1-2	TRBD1	CASRPDRGTYGYTF	TGTGCCAGCAGACCGGACAGGGGGACCTATGGCTACACCTTC
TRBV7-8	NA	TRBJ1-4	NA	CASSPSQGSEKLFF	TGTGCCAGCAGCCCGTCACAGGGATCTGAAAAACTGTTTTTT
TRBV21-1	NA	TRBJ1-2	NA	CASSKEWTGQGGYGYTF	TGTGCCAGCAGCAAAGAGTGGACCGGACAGGGAGGCTATGGCTACACCTTC
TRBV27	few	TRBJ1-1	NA	CASTPRAGLNTEAFF	TGTGCCAGCACCCCAAGGGCAGGGCTGAATACTGAAGCTTTCTTT
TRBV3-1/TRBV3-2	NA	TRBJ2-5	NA	CASSQGGGQETQYF	TGTGCCAGCAGCCAAGGCGGCGGTCAAGAGACCCAGTACTTC
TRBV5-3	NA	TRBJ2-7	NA	CARSTVPISYEQYF	TGTGCCAGAAGTACTGTCCCGATTTCCTACGAGCAGTACTTC
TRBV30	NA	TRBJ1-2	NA	CAWSVGVGYGYTF	TGTGCCTGGAGTGTAGGGGTTGGCTATGGCTACACCTTC
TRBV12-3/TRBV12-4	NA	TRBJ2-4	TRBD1	CASSQQGPNIQYF	TGTGCCAGCAGTCAACAGGGGCCCAACATTCAGTACTTC
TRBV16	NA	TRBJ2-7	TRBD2	CASSPSPGLAASYEQYF	TGTGCCAGCAGCCCCTCCCCGGGACTAGCGGCTTCCTACGAGCAGTACTTC
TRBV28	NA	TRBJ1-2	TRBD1	CASRDRGRYYGYTF	TGTGCCAGCAGGGACAGGGGTAGGTACTATGGCTACACCTTC
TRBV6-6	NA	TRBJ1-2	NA	CASWAGQSYGYTF	TGTGCCAGCTGGGCCGGCCAGAGCTATGGCTACACCTTC
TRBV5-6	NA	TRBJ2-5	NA	CASSFRETQYF	TGTGCCAGCAGCTTCAGGGAGACCCAGTACTTC
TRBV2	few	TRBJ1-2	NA	CASSSDSLSYGYTF	TGTGCCAGCAGTTCCGACAGTCTGAGCTATGGCTACACCTTC
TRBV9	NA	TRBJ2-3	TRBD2	CASSVGAGGAWEEYF	TGTGCCAGCAGCGTAGGCGCGGGAGGGGCCTGGGAGGAGTATTTT
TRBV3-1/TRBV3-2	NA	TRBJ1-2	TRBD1	CASSQGQGWYGYTF	TGTGCCAGCAGCCAGGGACAGGGGTGGTATGGCTACACCTTC
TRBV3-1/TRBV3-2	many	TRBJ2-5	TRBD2	CASSQLTLAGLRTGTQYF	TGTGCCAGCAGCCAATTAACACTAGCGGGTTTAAGAACGGGGACCCAGTACTTC
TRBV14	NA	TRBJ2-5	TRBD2	CASSQDWREGYETQYF	TGTGCCAGCAGCCAAGATTGGCGGGAGGGCTATGAGACCCAGTACTTC
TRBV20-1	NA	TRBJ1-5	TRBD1	CSASAWDSNNQPQHF	TGCAGTGCTAGTGCCTGGGACAGCAACAATCAGCCCCAGCATTTT
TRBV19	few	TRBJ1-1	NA	CASSIGGASEAFF	TGTGCCAGTAGTATCGGGGGGGCCTCTGAAGCTTTCTTT
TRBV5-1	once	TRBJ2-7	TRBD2	CASSLVASGTVEQYF	TGCGCCAGCAGCTTGGTGGCTAGCGGGACTGTCGAGCAGTACTTC
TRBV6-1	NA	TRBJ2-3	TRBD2	CASSEASGRADTQYF	TGTGCCAGCAGTGAAGCTAGCGGGAGGGCAGATACGCAGTATTTT
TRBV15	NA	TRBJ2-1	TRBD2	CATSTTLAGGIRNEQFF	TGTGCCACCAGCACTACCCTAGCGGGAGGAATTCGTAATGAGCAGTTCTTC
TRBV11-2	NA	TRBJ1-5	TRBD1	CASSLGQNSNQPQHF	TGTGCCAGCAGCTTGGGACAGAATAGCAATCAGCCCCAGCATTTT
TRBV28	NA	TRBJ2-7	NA	CASRPPGQGYEQYF	TGTGCCAGCAGACCACCGGGACAAGGGTACGAGCAGTACTTC
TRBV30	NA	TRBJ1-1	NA	CAWSSDSAEAFF	TGTGCCTGGTCCTCGGACAGCGCTGAAGCTTTCTTT
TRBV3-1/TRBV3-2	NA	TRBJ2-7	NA	CASSPTAQAPYEQYF	TGTGCCAGCAGCCCCACGGCACAGGCCCCCTACGAGCAGTACTTC
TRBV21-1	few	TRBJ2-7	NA	CASSKDGLAGGNYEQYF	TGTGCCAGCAGCAAAGACGGGCTAGCGGGAGGGAACTACGAGCAGTACTTC
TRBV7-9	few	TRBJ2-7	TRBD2	CASSPGGGSYEQYF	TGTGCCAGCAGCCCCGGCGGGGGTAGCTACGAGCAGTACTTC
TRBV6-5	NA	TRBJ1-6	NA	CASSYLQPQAPLHF	TGTGCCAGCAGTTATCTCCAGCCCCAGGCGCCCCTCCACTTT
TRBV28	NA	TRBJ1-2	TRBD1	CASSPGTGDGYTF	TGTGCCAGCAGCCCCGGGACAGGGGATGGCTACACCTTC
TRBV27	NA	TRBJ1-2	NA	CASSDRERSYHYGYTF	TGTGCCAGCAGTGACCGGGAGCGGTCATATCACTATGGCTACACCTTC
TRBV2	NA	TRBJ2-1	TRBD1	CASSGRTGNNEQFF	TGTGCCAGCAGTGGCAGGACAGGGAACAATGAGCAGTTCTTC
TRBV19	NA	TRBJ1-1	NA	CASSIDDSMNTEAFF	TGTGCCAGTAGTATAGATGACAGTATGAACACTGAAGCTTTCTTT
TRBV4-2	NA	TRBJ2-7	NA	CASSHPQGAYEQYF	TGTGCCAGCAGCCACCCCCAGGGTGCCTACGAGCAGTACTTC
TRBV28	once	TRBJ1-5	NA	CASSSRGVGHRDGNQPQHF	TGTGCCAGCAGTTCCCGGGGTGTGGGACACAGGGATGGCAATCAGCCCCAGCATTTT
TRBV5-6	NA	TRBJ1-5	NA	CASSLGIQQPQHF	TGTGCCAGCAGCTTGGGTATTCAGCAGCCCCAGCATTTT
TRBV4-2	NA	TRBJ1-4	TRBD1	CASSQDEAGGGEKLFF	TGTGCCAGCAGCCAAGACGAGGCAGGGGGTGGCGAAAAACTGTTTTTT
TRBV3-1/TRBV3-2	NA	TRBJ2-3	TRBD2	CASSPRTSGSTDTQYF	TGTGCCAGCAGCCCAAGGACTAGCGGTAGCACAGATACGCAGTATTTT
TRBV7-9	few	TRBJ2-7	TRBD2	CASSFGLVGSEQYF	TGTGCCAGCAGCTTCGGACTAGTGGGTAGCGAGCAGTACTTC
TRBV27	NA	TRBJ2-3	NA	CASTSPSIGTDTQYF	TGTGCCAGCACTTCACCTAGCATTGGGACAGATACGCAGTATTTT
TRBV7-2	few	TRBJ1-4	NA	CASGRAGEKLFF	TGTGCCAGCGGCAGGGCAGGAGAAAAACTGTTTTTT
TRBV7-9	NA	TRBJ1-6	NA	CASSSYNSPLHF	TGTGCCAGCAGCTCATATAATTCACCCCTCCACTTT
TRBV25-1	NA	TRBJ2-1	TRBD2	CASSDSGRAYNEQFF	TGTGCCAGCAGCGATAGCGGGAGGGCCTACAATGAGCAGTTCTTC
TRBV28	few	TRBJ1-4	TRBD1	CASSLPGQGGKLFF	TGTGCCAGCAGCCTCCCGGGACAGGGCGGAAAACTGTTTTTT
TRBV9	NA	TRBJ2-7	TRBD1	CASSKRDRGFYEQYF	TGTGCCAGCAGCAAGAGGGACAGGGGATTTTACGAGCAGTACTTC
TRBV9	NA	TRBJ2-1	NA	CASSVALAYNEQFF	TGTGCCAGCAGCGTAGCGCTAGCGTACAATGAGCAGTTCTTC
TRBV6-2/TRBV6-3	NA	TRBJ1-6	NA	CASSYGLRSPLHF	TGTGCCAGCAGTTACGGTTTGAGGTCACCCCTCCACTTT
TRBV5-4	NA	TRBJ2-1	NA	CASSLEGGTLNEQFF	TGTGCCAGCAGCTTGGAGGGAGGTACCCTGAATGAGCAGTTCTTC
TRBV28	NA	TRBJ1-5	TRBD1	CASSLNRGGNQPQHF	TGTGCCAGCAGTTTAAACAGGGGTGGCAATCAGCCCCAGCATTTT
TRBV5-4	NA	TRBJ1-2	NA	CASSFGGRFGGYTF	TGTGCCAGCAGCTTCGGGGGTAGATTCGGTGGCTACACCTTC